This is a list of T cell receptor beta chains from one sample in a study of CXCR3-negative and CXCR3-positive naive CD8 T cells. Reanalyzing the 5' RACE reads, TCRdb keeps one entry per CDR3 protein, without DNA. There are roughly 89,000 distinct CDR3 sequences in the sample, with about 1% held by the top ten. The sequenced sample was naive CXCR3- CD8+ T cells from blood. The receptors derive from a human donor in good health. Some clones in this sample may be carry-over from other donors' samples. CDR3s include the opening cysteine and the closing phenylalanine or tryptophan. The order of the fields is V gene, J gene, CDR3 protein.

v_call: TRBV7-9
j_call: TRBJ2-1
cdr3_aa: CAIPGTGGPGDEQFF

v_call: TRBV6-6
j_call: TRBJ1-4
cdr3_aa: CASSSMGQTIVTNEKLFF

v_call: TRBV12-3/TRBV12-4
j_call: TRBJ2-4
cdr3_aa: CASIPSEENIQYF

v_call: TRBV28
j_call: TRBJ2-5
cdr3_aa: CASSPRLETTQYF

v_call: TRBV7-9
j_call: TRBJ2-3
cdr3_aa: CASSLLPAADTQYF

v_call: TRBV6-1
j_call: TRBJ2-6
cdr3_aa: CASIRQGSGRANVLTF

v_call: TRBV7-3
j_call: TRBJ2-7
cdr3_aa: CASSPGGGYYEQYF

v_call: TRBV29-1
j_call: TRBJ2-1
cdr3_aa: CSVEGARDNEQFF

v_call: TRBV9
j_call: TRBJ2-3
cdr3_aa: CASSGYLTDTQYF

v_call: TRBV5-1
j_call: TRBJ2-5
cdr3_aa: CASSELSARETQYF

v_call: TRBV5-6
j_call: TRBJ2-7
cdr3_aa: CASSLQRFQSSYEQYF

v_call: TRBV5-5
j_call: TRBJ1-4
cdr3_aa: CASSLTRELFF

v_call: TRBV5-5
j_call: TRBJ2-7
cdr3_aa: CASTQDRFSYEQYF